This T cell receptor (beta chain) comes out of a study of cytomegalovirus exposure and HLA in healthy donors. Study background: Earlier, 150 million to 200 million T cells were analyzed, and some 120 million unique TCR beta sequences were found among them. Study-wide points: Listed as cytomegalovirus-associated were approximately 160 TCR beta chains. Reportedly, TCR beta sequences accurately predicted HLA-A and HLA-B alleles in most subjects.

V gave up 9 bases and J gave up 0 bases, with 12 bases separating them. Germline V gene data show CDR1 as LNHDA and CDR2 as SQIVND (reference sequence). CDR3 length: 14 residues. To note about this clone: Its antigen is currently unknown.

Healthy donors of bone marrow made up the group. It was with 60 Vbeta and 13 Jbeta primers that the PCR ran. The repertoire was sequenced with immunoSEQ multiplex PCR; TCRdb's copy has only in-frame clones and lacks some. This sample has 150,000 to 200,000 clones, with 80% found just once. The V call is TRBV19, the J call TRBJ1-3; the D gene is possibly TRBD1 (5 bases). The sample was PBMCs. The TCR was taken from a boy between 10 and 17 years old in good health and CMV-seronegative. CDR3 coding DNA: TGTGCCAGGGGCGGGACGGACTCTGGAAACACCATATATTTT. It yields the protein CARGGTDSGNTIYF.